The 14 T cell receptor beta chains presented below share a single source sample, sequenced in a study of blood T cell repertoires in COVID-19. Measured with immunoSEQ multiplex PCR; TCRdb has only the in-frame clones, and not every one. Among over 200,000 clones, more than 85% were seen once, and the ten largest hold more than 0.7%. Sequencing used peripheral blood. The receptors originated from a man in his sixties with COVID-19, enrolled during active disease.

V and J are TRBV18 and TRBJ2-1, with 11 positions matching TRBD2. CDR1 KGHSH and CDR2 LQKENI come from the germline V gene. After removal of 0 bases from V and 7 bases from J, the junction contained 2 bases not matched to a gene. There are 15 residues in the CDR3. The CDR3 DNA sequence: TGTGCCAGCTCACCACCCTCTAGCGGGAGGAATGAGCAGTTCTTC. This gives the protein CASSPPSSGRNEQFF.

The rearrangement links TRBV10-3 to TRBJ2-1, with 12 bases fitting TRBD2. CDR1 ENHRY and CDR2 SYGVKD come from the germline V gene. Unmatched junction bases numbered 7, after V lost 4 bases and J lost 9 bases. This CDR3 comprises 15 residues. The CDR3: CAISALAGGVVEQFF. Here the CDR3 DNA reads TGTGCCATCAGTGCTCTAGCGGGAGGGGTCGTTGAGCAGTTCTTC.

The rearrangement uses TRBV10-3 and TRBJ2-1, with 11 bases identical to TRBD2. CDR3 size: 20 residues. V dropped 0 bases and J dropped 0; count of bases not matched to a gene: 10. Germline assignment: CDR1 ENHRY and CDR2 SYGVKD. DNA of the CDR3: TGTGCCATCAGTGAGTCTCTAGCGGGGGGATCGTTAAGCTCCTACAATGAGCAGTTCTTC. Its protein product is CAISESLAGGSLSSYNEQFF.

The chain combines TRBV6-5 with TRBJ2-1; D is possibly TRBD1 (5 bases). The V and J ends lost 2 bases and 5 bases respectively, with 7 bases between them. CDR3 size: 13 residues. Germline V lookup: CDR1 MNHEY, CDR2 SVGAGI. DNA for the CDR3: TGTGCCAGCAGTTACGACAGACACAATGAGCAGTTCTTC. Its translation is CASSYDRHNEQFF.

V is TRBV3-1 (or the pseudogene TRBV3-2) and J is TRBJ1-3; TRBD1 matches 8 bases. V dropped 1 base and J dropped 3; count of bases not matched to a gene: 2. Germline assignment: CDR1 LGHDT and CDR2 YNNKEL (reference sequence). The CDR3 covers 15 residues. The CDR3 is CASSQGQGIGNTIYF. The CDR3 bases are TGTGCCAGCAGCCAAGGACAGGGGATTGGAAACACCATATATTTT.

The count of this clone is one. CDR3 amino acids: CASSVRGGGYTF. CDR3 nucleotides: TGTGCCAGCAGCGTCAGGGGTGGTGGCTACACCTTC. The rearrangement uses TRBV7-9 and TRBJ1-2, with a tentative D call TRBD1 (6 bases). Germline loops: CDR1 SEHNR, CDR2 FQNEAQ (reference sequence). Trimming pared 5 bases from V and 7 bases from J, leaving 11 bases between. The CDR3 runs to 12 residues.

This chain links TRBV9 with TRBJ1-1; 8 bases agree with TRBD1. Germline CDR1 SGDLS, CDR2 YYNGEE. CDR3 length: 17 residues. The J segment lost 6 bases and the V segment lost 0 bases, leaving 13 bases of the junction unmatched. CDR3 nucleotide sequence: TGTGCCAGCAGCGTAGGTCTTCTAGACAGGGGAGGCCCTGAAGCTTTCTTT. This encodes CASSVGLLDRGGPEAFF.

This chain links TRBV6-5 with TRBJ1-2; 7 bases fit TRBD1. J lost 4 bases, V lost 6 bases, and 8 bases had no gene match. CDR1 MNHEY and CDR2 SVGAGI come from the germline V gene. This CDR3 comprises 14 residues. The CDR3 bases are TGTGCCAGCAGGACAGGGTCGACGGGCTATGGCTACACCTTC. This gives the protein CASRTGSTGYGYTF.

The V and J genes are TRBV5-1 and TRBJ2-7; 7 nucleotides agree with TRBD2. There are 15 residues in the CDR3. V lost 4 bases to trimming and J lost 4 bases; unmatched junction nucleotides: 11. The germline V gene encodes CDR1 SGHRS and CDR2 YFSETQ. The CDR3 sequence is CASSIRRGGWYEQYF. CDR3 coding DNA: TGCGCCAGCAGCATTCGACGCGGGGGTTGGTACGAGCAGTACTTC.

The chain employs TRBV29-1 and TRBJ1-1; 9 bases map to TRBD1. The CDR3 runs to 18 residues. V gave up 4 bases and J gave up 1 base; unmatched junction bases: 16. The germline V gene has CDR1 SQVTM and CDR2 ANQGSEA. CDR3 protein: CSVGGGPGTGNSNTEAFF. The CDR3 nucleotides are TGCAGCGTTGGGGGCGGTCCGGGGACAGGGAACTCGAACACTGAAGCTTTCTTT.

The V call is TRBV14, the J call TRBJ1-3, with TRBD1 identical over 8 bases. The CDR3 has 18 residues. The trim removed 4 bases at V and 0 bases at J, leaving 11 bases unmatched. Germline V CDR1 and CDR2: SGHDN, FVKESK. The DNA of the CDR3 is TGTGCCAGCAGCCCGGGGGACAGGCGCCTTTTCTCTGGAAACACCATATATTTT. Amino acid sequence: CASSPGDRRLFSGNTIYF.

In this sample, this clone turned up once. The chain combines TRBV18 with TRBJ2-3, with D possibly being TRBD1 (6 bases). The V end was cut by 2 bases, the J end by 3 bases, with 15 bases between. This CDR3 is 16 amino acids long. The germline V gene has CDR1 KGHSH and CDR2 LQKENI. CDR3 loop: CASSPVGAGRTDTQYF. The CDR3 DNA is TGTGCCAGCTCACCAGTGGGGGCAGGAAGGACAGATACGCAGTATTTT.

The chain uses TRBV18 and TRBJ1-3; the D is unclear. V dropped 4 bases and J dropped 1 base, with 8 bases sitting between them. This CDR3 has 14 residues. Germline V gives CDR1 KGHSH, CDR2 LQKENI. DNA for the CDR3: TGTGCCAGCTCACGAGGAGTATCTGGAAACACCATATATTTT. It is translated as CASSRGVSGNTIYF.

J is TRBJ2-1 and V is TRBV7-2, with 7 bases lining up with TRBD1. Per the germline V gene, CDR1 is SGHTA and CDR2 is FQGNSA. J was trimmed by 0 bases and V by 2 bases; bases with no gene match: 4. This CDR3 contains 16 residues. CDR3 nucleotides: TGTGCCAGCAGCTTATCGACAGGGAGCTCCTACAATGAGCAGTTCTTC. Protein sequence: CASSLSTGSSYNEQFF.